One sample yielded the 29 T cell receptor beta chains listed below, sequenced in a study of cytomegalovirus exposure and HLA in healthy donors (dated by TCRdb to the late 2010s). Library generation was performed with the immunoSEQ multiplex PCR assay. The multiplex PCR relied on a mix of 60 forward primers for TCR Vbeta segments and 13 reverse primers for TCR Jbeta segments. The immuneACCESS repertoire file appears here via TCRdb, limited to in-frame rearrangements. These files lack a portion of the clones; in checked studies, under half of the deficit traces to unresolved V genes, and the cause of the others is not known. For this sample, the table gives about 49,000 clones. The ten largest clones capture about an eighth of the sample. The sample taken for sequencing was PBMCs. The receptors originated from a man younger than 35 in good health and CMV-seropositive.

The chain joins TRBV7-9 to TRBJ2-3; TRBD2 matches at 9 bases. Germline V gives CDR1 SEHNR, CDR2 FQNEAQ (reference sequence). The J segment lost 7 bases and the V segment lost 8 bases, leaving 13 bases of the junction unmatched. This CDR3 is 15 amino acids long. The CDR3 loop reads CASDLGAGGPNTQYF. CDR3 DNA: TGTGCCAGCGACCTGGGAGCGGGAGGACCAAATACGCAGTATTTT.

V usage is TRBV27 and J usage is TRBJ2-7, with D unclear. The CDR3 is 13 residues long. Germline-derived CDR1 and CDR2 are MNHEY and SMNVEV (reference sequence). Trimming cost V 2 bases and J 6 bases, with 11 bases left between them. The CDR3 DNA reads TGTGCCAGCAGTTTAAAAATCAGAGGCGAGCAGTACTTC. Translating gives CASSLKIRGEQYF.

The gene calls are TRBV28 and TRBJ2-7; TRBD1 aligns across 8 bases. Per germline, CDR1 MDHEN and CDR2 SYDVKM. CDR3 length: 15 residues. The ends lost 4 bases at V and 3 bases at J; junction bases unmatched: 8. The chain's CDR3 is CASSSSGQGVYEQYF. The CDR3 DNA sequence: TGTGCCAGCAGTTCGTCCGGACAGGGAGTCTACGAGCAGTACTTC.

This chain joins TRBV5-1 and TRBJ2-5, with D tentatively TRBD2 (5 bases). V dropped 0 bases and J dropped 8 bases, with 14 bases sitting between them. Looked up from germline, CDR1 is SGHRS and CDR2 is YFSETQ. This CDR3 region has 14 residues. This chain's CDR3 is CASSLASRGDTQYF. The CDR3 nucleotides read TGCGCCAGCAGCTTGGCGTCCCGGGGTGATACCCAGTACTTC.

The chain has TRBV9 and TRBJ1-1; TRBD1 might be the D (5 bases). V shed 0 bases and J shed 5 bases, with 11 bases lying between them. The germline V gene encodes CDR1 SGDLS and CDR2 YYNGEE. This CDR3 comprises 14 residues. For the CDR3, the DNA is TGTGCCAGCAGCGTAGGGGGCGCGATTACTGAAGCTTTCTTT. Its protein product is CASSVGGAITEAFF.

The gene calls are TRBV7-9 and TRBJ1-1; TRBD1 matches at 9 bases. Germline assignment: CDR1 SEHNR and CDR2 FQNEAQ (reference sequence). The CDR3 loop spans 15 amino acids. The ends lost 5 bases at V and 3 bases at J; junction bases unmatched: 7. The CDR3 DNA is TGTGCCAGCAGCATACGACAGGGGGTGGACACTGAAGCTTTCTTT. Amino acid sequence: CASSIRQGVDTEAFF.

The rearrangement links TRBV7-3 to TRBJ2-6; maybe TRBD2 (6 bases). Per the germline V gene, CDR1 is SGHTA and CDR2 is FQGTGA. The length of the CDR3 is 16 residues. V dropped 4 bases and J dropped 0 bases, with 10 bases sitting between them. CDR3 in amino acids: CASSSGVYSGANVLTF. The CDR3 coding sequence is TGTGCCAGCAGCTCGGGGGTCTACTCTGGGGCCAACGTCCTGACTTTC.

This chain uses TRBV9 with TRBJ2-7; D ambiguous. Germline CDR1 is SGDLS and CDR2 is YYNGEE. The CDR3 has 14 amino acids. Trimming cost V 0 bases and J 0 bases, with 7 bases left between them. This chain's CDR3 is CASSVASLSYEQYF. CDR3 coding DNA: TGTGCCAGCAGCGTAGCCAGTCTCTCCTACGAGCAGTACTTC.

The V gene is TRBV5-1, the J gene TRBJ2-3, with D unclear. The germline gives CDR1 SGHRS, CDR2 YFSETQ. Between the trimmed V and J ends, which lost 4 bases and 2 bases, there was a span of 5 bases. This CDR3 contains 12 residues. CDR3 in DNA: TGCGCCAGCAGCCAACTCACAGATACGCAGTATTTT. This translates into CASSQLTDTQYF.

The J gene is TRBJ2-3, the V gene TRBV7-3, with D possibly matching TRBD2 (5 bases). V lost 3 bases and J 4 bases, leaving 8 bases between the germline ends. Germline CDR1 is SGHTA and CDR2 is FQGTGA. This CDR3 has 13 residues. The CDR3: CASSFARADTQYF. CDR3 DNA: TGTGCCAGCAGCTTTGCGAGGGCAGATACGCAGTATTTT.

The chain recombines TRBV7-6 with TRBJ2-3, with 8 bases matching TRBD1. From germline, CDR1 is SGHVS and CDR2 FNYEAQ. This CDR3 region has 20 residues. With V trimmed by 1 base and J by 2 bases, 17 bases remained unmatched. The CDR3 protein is CASSLEDATGVLRPTDTQYF. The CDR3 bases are TGTGCCAGCAGCTTAGAAGATGCGACAGGGGTCCTCCGACCCACAGATACGCAGTATTTT. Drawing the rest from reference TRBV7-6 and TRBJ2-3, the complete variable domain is GAGVSQSPRYKVTKRGQDVALRCDPISGHVSLYWYRQALGQGPEFLTYFNYEAQQDKSGLPNDRFSAERPEGSISTLTIQRTEQRDSAMYRCASSLEDATGVLRPTDTQYFGPGTRLTVL.

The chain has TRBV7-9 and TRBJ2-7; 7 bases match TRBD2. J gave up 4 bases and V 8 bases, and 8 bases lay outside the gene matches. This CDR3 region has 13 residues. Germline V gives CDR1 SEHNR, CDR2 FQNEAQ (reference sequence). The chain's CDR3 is CASSFAGEYEQYF. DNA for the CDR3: TGTGCCAGCTCTTTCGCGGGGGAGTACGAGCAGTACTTC.

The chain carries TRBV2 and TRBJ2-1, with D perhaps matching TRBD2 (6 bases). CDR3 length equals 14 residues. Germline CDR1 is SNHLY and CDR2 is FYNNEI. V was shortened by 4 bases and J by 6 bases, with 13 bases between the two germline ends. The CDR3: CASSVGREFNEQFF. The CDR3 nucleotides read TGTGCCAGCAGTGTAGGGCGGGAATTCAATGAGCAGTTCTTC. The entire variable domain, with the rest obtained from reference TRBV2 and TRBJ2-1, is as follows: EPEVTQTPSHQVTQMGQEVILRCVPISNHLYFYWYRQILGQKVEFLVSFYNNEISEKSEIFDDQFSVERPDGSNFTLKIRSTKLEDSAMYFCASSVGREFNEQFFGPGTRLTVL.

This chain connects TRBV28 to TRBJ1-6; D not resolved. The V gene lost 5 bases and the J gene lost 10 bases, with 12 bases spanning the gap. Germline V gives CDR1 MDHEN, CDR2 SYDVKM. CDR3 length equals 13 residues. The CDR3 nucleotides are TGTGCCAGCAGTCTTTCGGGAGGCTCACCCCTCCACTTT. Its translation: CASSLSGGSPLHF.

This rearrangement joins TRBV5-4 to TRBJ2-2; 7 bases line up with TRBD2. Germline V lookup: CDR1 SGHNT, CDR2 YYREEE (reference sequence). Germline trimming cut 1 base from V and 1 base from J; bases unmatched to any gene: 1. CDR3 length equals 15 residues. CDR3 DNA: TGTGCCAGCAGCTTGAGGACTAGGAACACCGGGGAGCTGTTTTTT. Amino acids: CASSLRTRNTGELFF.

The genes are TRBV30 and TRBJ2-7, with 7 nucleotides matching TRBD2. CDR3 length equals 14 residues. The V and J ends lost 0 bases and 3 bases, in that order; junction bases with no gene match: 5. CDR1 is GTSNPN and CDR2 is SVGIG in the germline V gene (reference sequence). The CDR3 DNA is TGTGCCTGGAGTGTAGCGGGACTAAACTACGAGCAGTACTTC. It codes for CAWSVAGLNYEQYF.

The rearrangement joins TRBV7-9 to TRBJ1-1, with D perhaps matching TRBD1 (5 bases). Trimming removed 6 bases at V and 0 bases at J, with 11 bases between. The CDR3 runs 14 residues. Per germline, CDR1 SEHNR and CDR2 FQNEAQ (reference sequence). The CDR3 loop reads CASREGALNTEAFF. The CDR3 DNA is TGTGCCAGCAGGGAAGGGGCCCTGAACACTGAAGCTTTCTTT.

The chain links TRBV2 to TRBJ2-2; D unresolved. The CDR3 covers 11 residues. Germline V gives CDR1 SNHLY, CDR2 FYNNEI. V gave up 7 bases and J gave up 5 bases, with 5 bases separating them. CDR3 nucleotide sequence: TGTGCCAGCACGGGTACCGGGGAGCTGTTTTTT. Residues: CASTGTGELFF.

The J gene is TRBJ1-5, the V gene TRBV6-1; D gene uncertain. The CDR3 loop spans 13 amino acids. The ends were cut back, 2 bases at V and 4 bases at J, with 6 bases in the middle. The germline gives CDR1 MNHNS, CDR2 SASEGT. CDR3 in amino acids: CASSEFRNQPQHF. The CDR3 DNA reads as TGTGCCAGCAGTGAATTCAGGAATCAGCCCCAGCATTTT.

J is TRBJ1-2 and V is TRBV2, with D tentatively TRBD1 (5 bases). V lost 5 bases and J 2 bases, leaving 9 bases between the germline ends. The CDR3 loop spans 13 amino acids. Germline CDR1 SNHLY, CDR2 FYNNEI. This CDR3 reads CASSRGYNYGYTF. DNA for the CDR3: TGTGCCAGCAGTAGGGGTTACAACTATGGCTACACCTTC.

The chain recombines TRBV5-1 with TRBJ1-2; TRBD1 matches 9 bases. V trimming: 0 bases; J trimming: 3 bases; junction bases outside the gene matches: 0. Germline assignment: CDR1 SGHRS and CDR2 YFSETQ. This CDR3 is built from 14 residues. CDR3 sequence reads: CASSLGTGDYGYTF. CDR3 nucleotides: TGCGCCAGCAGCTTGGGGACAGGGGACTATGGCTACACCTTC. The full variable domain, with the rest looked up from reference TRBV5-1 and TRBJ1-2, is KAGVTQTPRYLIKTRGQQVTLSCSPISGHRSVSWYQQTPGQGLQFLFEYFSETQRNKGNFPGRFSGRQFSNSRSEMNVSTLELGDSALYLCASSLGTGDYGYTFGSGTRLTVV.

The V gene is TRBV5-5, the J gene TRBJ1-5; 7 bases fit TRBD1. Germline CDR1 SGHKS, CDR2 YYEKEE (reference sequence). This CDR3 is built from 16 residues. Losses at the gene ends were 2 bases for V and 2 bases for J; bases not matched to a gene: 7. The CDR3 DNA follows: TGTGCCAGCAGCTTCGATGACAGGGACGGCAATCAGCCCCAGCATTTT. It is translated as CASSFDDRDGNQPQHF.

The CDR3 nucleotides read TGTGCCATCCTCTCCTACGAGCAGTACTTC. This encodes CAILSYEQYF. V and J are TRBV6-1 and TRBJ2-7; no firm D call. The CDR3 extends over 10 amino acids. V was clipped by 10 bases and J by 0 bases, with 4 bases between them. In germline, CDR1 is MNHNS, CDR2 SASEGT.

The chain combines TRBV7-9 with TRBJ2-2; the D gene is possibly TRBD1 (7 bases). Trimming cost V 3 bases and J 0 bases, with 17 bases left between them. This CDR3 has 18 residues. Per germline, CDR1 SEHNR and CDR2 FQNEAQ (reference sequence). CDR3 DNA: TGTGCCAGCAGCTTGAGGGGGCAGGGAGGCTCGAACACCGGGGAGCTGTTTTTT. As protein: CASSLRGQGGSNTGELFF.

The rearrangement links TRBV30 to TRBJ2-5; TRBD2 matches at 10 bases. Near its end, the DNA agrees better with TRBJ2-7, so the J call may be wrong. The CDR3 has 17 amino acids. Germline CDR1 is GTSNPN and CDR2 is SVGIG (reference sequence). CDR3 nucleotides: TGTGCCTGGACCCGCTCGAGCGGGAGGGCCGGATCCTACGAGCAGTACTTC. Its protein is CAWTRSSGRAGSYEQYF.

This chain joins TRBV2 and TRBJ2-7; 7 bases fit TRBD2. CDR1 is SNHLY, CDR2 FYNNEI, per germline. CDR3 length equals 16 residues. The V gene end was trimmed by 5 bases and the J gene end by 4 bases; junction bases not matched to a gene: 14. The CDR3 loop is CASSPVFGGNMYEQYF. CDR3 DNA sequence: TGTGCCAGCAGTCCCGTTTTCGGGGGGAATATGTACGAGCAGTACTTC.

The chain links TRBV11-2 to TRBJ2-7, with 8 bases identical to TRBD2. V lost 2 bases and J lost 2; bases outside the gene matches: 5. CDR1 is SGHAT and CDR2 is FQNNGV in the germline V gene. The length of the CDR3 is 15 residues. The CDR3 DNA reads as TGTGCCAGCAGCTTATCTAGCGGGCCAACCTACGAGCAGTACTTC. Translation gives CASSLSSGPTYEQYF.

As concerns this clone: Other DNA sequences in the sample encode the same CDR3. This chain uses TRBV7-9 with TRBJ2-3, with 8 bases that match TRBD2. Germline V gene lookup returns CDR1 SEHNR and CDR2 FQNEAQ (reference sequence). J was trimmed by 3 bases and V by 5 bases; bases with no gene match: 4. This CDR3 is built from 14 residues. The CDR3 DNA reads TGTGCCAGCAGCCCCACTAGCGGTACAGATACGCAGTATTTT. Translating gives CASSPTSGTDTQYF.

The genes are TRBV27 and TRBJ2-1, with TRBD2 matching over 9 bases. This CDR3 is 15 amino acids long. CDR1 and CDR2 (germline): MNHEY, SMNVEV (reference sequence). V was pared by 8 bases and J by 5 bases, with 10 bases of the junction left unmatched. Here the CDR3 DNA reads TGTGCCAGCGGACTCCCAAGCGGGAGGAACAATGAGCAGTTCTTC. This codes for CASGLPSGRNNEQFF.